This TCR beta chain is drawn from a study of blood T cells in healthy people across ages (dated by TCRdb to the mid-2010s). Regarding the complete study: In model experiments, template switching captured about one uniquely barcoded TCR beta cDNA molecule for every two T cells. To track age-related changes in TCR beta repertoire diversity, the study relied on deep sequencing normalized with unique cDNA molecular identifiers. The donors were split into four age groups: young (average 16 years), middle-aged (39), aged (more than 60) and long-lived (approximately 80). To avoid experimental bias, donors of different ages were spread randomly across the sequencing lanes. Using the same blood draw, the study looked at two additional independent replicas of 1 million unique cDNA reads for two donors, one aged 18 to 30 and the other aged 80 or older.

Summary of the overall study and its limitations: Estimates of total diversity based on one million sequenced T cells were considered lower bounds and underestimates. Observed TCR beta diversity correlated strongly with the percentage of naive T cells measured by flow cytometry. Observed TCR beta diversity per million T cells fell roughly linearly with age, and a significant reduction was already apparent by age roughly 40. Conclusive comparison of naive and antigen-experienced compartments was prevented by the profiling of bulk unsorted PBMCs. Compared with the aged group, the long-lived group had more naive CD4+ T cells, fewer expanded clones and increased TCR diversity, suggesting age selection. The CMV infection status of donors was not known, potentially confounding age-related changes in expanded clonotypes.

Libraries were made using 5' RACE. The second PCR ran for about 7 to 11 cycles and used a J-beta primer mix along with a sample-barcoded 5' primer. A unique molecular identifier was introduced onto each TCR beta cDNA molecule by a template-switch 5' adaptor carrying 12 random nucleotides. Each sample yielded at least 3 million CDR3-containing paired-end reads. First-strand cDNA synthesis was performed from all RNA using the Mint cDNA synthesis kit, with priming by a TRBC-specific oligonucleotide. All cDNA was treated with uracil-DNA glycosylase and then went through a first 18-cycle PCR with the universal primers M1SS and BC2_uni_R. The original pipeline was this. For normalization, 1 million high-quality reads were randomly selected from each sample, with every read carrying a distinct molecular identifier. Reads sharing molecular identifiers were discarded rather than binned into consensus sequences. MiTCR, run with a Q25 quality threshold and the strictest error-elimination algorithm, handled CDR3 identification, clonotype clustering and error correction. A nonparametric unseen species model using Euler transformation provided a lower-bound estimate of total TCR beta diversity. Through fastp at Q25 and MiXCR, TCRdb rebuilt clones from the public reads, retaining in-frame beta chains. Under each unique CDR3 protein, matching rows form one entry showing the most common genes and DNA. TCRdb's processing, not the authors' own work, is the source of the V and J calls. For this sample the table gives fewer than 2,000,000 distinct CDR3 sequences, of which about two fifths were detected only once. The ten largest clones represent roughly 23% of the sample.

This clonotype was picked up a small number of times. Its antigen has not been determined. No much larger clone exists at a distance of one base, and base qualities are not known. Donors were a few dozen systemically healthy Caucasian individuals from Russia aged roughly 6 to 90 years. Ten milliliters of peripheral blood were drawn from each donor into EDTA-treated Vacutainer tubes. Ficoll-Paque density-gradient centrifugation was used to isolate PBMCs, with at least 6 million per sample. Total RNA was extracted from PBMCs with Trizol reagent, with at least 6 micrograms obtained per sample. For every donor, an aliquot of PBMCs went through flow cytometry to measure the percentages of naive CD45RAhigh/CD27high T cells. The material sequenced was blood. This clonotype was obtained from a human donor in good health.

The base sequence is TGCAGTGCTAGAGTTGTGGGGGCTTCCTACGAGCAGTACTTC. The translation is CSARVVGASYEQYF. This sequence uses TRBV20-1 and TRBJ2-7; the D segment could be TRBD1, given 6 matching bases. CDR1 and CDR2, per the germline V gene (reference sequence), are DFQATT and SNEGSKA. From the cysteine up to the phenylalanine, the CDR3 has a length of 14 residues. Kept here is only the CDR3 DNA, which spans 42 bases and is read in frame from base 1. Relative to germline, V is 1 base shorter and J is 1 base shorter, with 11 bases between their ends.